This T cell receptor (beta chain) comes out of a study of blood T cell repertoires in COVID-19. Researchers sorted participants into cohorts using their self-reported clinical history. This table comes from immunoSEQ multiplex PCR, and its TCRdb copy is limited to in-frame clones, with some not included. The table lists 320,000 or so clones, 88% of them singletons, with 5% in the top ten. In its sample, this clone was seen a few times. V dropped 7 bases and J dropped 3 bases, with 7 bases sitting between them. Germline lookup yields CDR1 SNHLY and CDR2 FYNNEI. The CDR3 is made up of 12 amino acids. This chain joins TRBV2 and TRBJ2-1; D unresolved. Sequenced: PBMCs or T cells enriched from blood (not recorded which). This TCR was sampled from a man aged 25 to 40 who had recovered from COVID-19. The CDR3 DNA sequence: TGTGCCAGCATAGAAAGCTACAATGAGCAGTTCTTC. It specifies CASIESYNEQFF.